Listed below are T cell receptor beta chains from one sample, sequenced in a study of T-cell memory formation after mild COVID-19. TCRdb reprocessed the 5' RACE reads via MiXCR and lists one record per CDR3 protein. This repertoire shows roughly 300,000 distinct CDR3 sequences, roughly 8.2% found once; its top ten account for about 20%. Input material: PBMCs or a T cell subset sorted from them (not recorded which). All receptors derive from a man between 18 and 29 years old who had mild COVID-19 (a few samples of this study predate the infection). Cell type and time point are not known. Both conserved end residues are part of each CDR3.

length	V	CDR3
13	TRBV2	CASSGDTNQPQHF
16	TRBV4-3	CASSQTRNRVRNPQHF
17	TRBV7-9	CASSLVESSYSNQPQHF
15	TRBV4-3	CASSQSLEGPSEAFF
16	TRBV6-2/TRBV6-3	CASSYPKEGTEETQYF
13	TRBV6-1	CAFTGQGNQPQHF
12	TRBV20-1	CSASGGGTEAFF
12	TRBV20-1	CSARGTNEKLFF
13	TRBV18	CASHRQINTEAFF
16	TRBV6-5	CASSPFGSGASYEQYF
18	TRBV4-1	CASSQYHPERGQGTEAFF
12	TRBV9	CASSVGGSPLHF
13	TRBV5-5	CASSRNERFSYTF
15	TRBV20-1	CSARDWEGSYNEQFF
9	TRBV29-1	CSVEGLGRF
16	TRBV9	CASSVRRGGFTGEQFF
14	TRBV7-2	CASSVTGTVGTQYF
17	TRBV9	CASSVGRGGGSYNEQFF
14	TRBV7-9	CASSLSYTYNEQFF
15	TRBV20-1	CSARASGGLTREQFF
16	TRBV7-2	CASSREGPMTGGPQHF
18	TRBV12-5	CASGLRQGRARGANVLTF
13	TRBV2	CASSESTVQPQHF
14	TRBV3-1	CASSQGSGTGELFF
13	TRBV27	CASSFGPTDTQYF
15	TRBV19	CASRSGRGGDTEAFF
16	TRBV9	CASSVDTSGGAGELFF
12	TRBV6-2/TRBV6-3	CASSYPKRPQYF
17	TRBV7-9	CASRESGTSGAENEQFF
13	TRBV10-3	CAIRNQERTEAFF